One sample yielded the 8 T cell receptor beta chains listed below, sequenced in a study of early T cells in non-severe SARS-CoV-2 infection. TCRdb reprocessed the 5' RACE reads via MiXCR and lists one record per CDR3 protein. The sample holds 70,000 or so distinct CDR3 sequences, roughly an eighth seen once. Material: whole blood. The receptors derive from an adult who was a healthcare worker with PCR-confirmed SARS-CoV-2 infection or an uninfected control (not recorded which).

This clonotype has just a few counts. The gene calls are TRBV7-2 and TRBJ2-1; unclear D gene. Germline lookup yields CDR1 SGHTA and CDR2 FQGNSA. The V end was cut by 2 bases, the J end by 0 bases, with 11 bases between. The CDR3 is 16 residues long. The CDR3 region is CASSLTTRSSYNEQFF. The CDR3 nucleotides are TGTGCCAGCAGCTTAACGACCCGTAGCTCCTACAATGAGCAGTTCTTC.

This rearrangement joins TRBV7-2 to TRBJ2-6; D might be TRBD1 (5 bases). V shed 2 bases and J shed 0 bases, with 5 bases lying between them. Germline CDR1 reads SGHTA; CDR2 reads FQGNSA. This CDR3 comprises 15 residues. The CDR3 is CASSLTGSGANVLTF. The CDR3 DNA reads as TGTGCCAGCAGCTTAACAGGCTCTGGGGCCAACGTCCTGACTTTC.

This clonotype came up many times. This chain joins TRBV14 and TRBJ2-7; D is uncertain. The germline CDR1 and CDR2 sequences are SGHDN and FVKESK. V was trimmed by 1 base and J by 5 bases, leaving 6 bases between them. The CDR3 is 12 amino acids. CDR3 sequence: CASSQGMNEQYF. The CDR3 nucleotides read TGTGCCAGCAGCCAAGGAATGAACGAGCAGTACTTC. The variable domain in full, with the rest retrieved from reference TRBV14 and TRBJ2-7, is EAGVTQFPSHSVIEKGQTVTLRCDPISGHDNLYWYRRVMGKEIKFLLHFVKESKQDESGMPNNRFLAERTGGTYSTLKVQPAELEDSGVYFCASSQGMNEQYFGPGTRLTVT.

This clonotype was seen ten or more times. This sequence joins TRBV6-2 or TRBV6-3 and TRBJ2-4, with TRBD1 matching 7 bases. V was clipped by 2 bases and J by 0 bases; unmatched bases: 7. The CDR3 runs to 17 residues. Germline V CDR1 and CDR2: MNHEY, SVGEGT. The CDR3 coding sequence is TGTGCCAGCAGTTACCCGATGAGGGGGCGAGCCAAAAACATTCAGTACTTC. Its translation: CASSYPMRGRAKNIQYF.

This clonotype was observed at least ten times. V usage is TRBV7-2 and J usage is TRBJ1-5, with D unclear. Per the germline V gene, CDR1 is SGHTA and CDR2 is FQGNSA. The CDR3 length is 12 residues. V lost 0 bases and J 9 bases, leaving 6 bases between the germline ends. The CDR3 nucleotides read TGTGCCAGCAGCTTAGCGCAGTTGCCCCAGCATTTT. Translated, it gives CASSLAQLPQHF.

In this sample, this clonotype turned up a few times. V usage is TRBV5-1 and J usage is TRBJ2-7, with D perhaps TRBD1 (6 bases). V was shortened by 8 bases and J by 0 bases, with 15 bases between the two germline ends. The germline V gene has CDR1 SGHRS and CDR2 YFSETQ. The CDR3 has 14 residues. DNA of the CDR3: TGCGCCAGGAAACTCGGACAGACCTCCTACGAGCAGTACTTC. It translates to CARKLGQTSYEQYF.

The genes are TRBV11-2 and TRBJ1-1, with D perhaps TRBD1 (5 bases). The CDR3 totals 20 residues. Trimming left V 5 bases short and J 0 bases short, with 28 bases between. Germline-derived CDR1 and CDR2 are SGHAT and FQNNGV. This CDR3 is CASSRPGRSRHREMNTEAFF. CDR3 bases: TGTGCCAGCAGCCGACCGGGACGGTCTCGGCACCGGGAGATGAACACTGAAGCTTTCTTT.

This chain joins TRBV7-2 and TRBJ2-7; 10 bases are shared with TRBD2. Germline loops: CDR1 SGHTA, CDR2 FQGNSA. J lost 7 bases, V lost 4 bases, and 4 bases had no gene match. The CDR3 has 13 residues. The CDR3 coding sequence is TGTGCCAGCAGCTCGGGACTAGCGAGAGAGCAGTACTTC. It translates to CASSSGLAREQYF.